This TCR beta chain is from a study of siplizumab effects on memory and regulatory T cells (dated by TCRdb to between 2019 and 2020). About the study as a whole: The study looked at the effect of siplizumab, an anti-CD2 antibody, on alloreactive T-cell subsets in allogeneic mixed lymphocyte reactions made from human PBMCs. Study-wide findings and limitations: Whether proliferating Tregs from siplizumab cultures were suppressive was not functionally confirmed. Siplizumab significantly reduced the cumulative frequency of alloreactive sequences traceable to unstimulated CD4+ memory T cells. Unstimulated naive T cells appeared more diverse than memory T cells, and naive cells seemed to contribute substantially to the alloresponse. Among mappable alloreactive CD4+ clones, an average Treg-derived fraction of roughly 69% was observed with siplizumab, compared with roughly 27% in control reactions. Sequences below about 10^-5 frequency were poorly captured, so only a minor fraction of alloreactive clones could be mapped to unstimulated subsets. For roughly 75-95% of proliferating CD4+ or CD8+ clones, no naive or memory phenotype could be assigned.

A note on this clone: Its target antigen remains unknown. No quality values exist for individual bases; no much larger clone is one base distant.

The library came from the immunoSEQ multiplex PCR assay. Around 92,000 TCR templates per sample were assayed by the deep sequencing platform. Genomic DNA extracted from sorted T cells was used for TCRbeta CDR3 sequencing. Turning to the authors' computational methods: Clonal analysis of TCRbeta CDR3 data was done in the R programming language. Alloreactive CD4+ and CD8+ clones were identified by comparing unstimulated samples to CFSE-low samples taken after the reaction. By matching sequences to the repertoires of sorted unstimulated Treg and non-Treg cells, each alloreactive CD4+ clone was assigned a regulatory or non-regulatory origin. TCRdb stores this immuneACCESS table with in-frame sequences only. Part of the clones is absent; in the studies checked, under half of the shortfall reflects unresolved V genes, and no reason is known for the rest. That table supplies the V and J calls and clone size; D and trimming were determined from the DNA. Counted in this sample were tens of thousands of clones; roughly 96% of them appeared once. Roughly 0.031% of the sample goes to the ten largest clones.

CDR1 SSHAT and CDR2 FNYEAQ are derived from the germline V gene (reference sequence). Compared with germline, V lacks 5 bases and J lacks 9 bases; bases without a gene match: 10. The CDR3 covers 14 residues, taking in both the cysteine and the phenylalanine. Left in the record is the CDR3 DNA by itself, 42 bases read in frame from the first base. Additional sequencing covered unstimulated subsets from a few donor pairs, namely CD8+ effector memory, CD4+ naive, CD8+ TEMRA, CD4+ memory and CD8+ naive. TCRbeta CDR3 sequencing was performed on sorted unstimulated T cells and on proliferating T cells recovered from mixed lymphocyte reactions. Fresh whole blood from more than 9 HLA-typed healthy donors served as the source for isolating PBMCs.

Sequencing used naive CD4+ T cells sorted from blood. The sample's cell subset or site label, in plain terms: unstimulated naive T cells. This TCR was sampled from a human donor in good health. Rearrangement joined TRBV7-7 to TRBJ2-1; TRBD2 matches 7 bases in the middle. CDR3 protein: CASSPRLALGEQFF. The nucleotides read TGTGCCAGCAGCCCCCGACTAGCTCTGGGTGAGCAGTTCTTC.